A single sample is the source of the 29 T cell receptor beta chains below, sequenced in a study of shared clonotypes between healthy human individuals. The naive CD8 population came from CD45RO-negative cells selected for CCR7, without terminally differentiated effector memory CD45RA+ cells. Clones were sequenced by immunoSEQ multiplex PCR, and TCRdb holds only the in-frame ones, with some missing. The table lists roughly 890,000 clones, approximately 92% of them singletons. Sequenced material: naive CD8+ T cells sorted from blood. The receptors were sampled from a man under 40 in good health.

This clone was observed a single time. The J gene is TRBJ2-1, the V gene TRBV19, with D possibly matching TRBD2 (5 bases). The V end lost 4 bases, the J end lost 0 bases, and 16 bases lay between the germline ends. The CDR3 consists of 17 residues. Per germline, CDR1 LNHDA and CDR2 SQIVND (reference sequence). The CDR3 nucleotides are TGTGCCAGTAGTACTAAACGGACGGGAAGCTCCTACAATGAGCAGTTCTTC. Protein: CASSTKRTGSSYNEQFF.

The chain couples TRBV7-2 to TRBJ1-1; D remains unclear. Between the trimmed V and J ends, which lost 3 bases and 2 bases, there was a span of 7 bases. The germline CDR1 and CDR2 sequences are SGHTA and FQGNSA. The CDR3 spans 13 residues. CDR3 DNA: TGTGCCAGCAGCTTTCCAGTTAACACTGAAGCTTTCTTT. Amino acid sequence: CASSFPVNTEAFF. Full variable domain (remainder filled in from reference TRBV7-2 and TRBJ1-1): GAGVSQSPSNKVTEKGKDVELRCDPISGHTALYWYRQSLGQGLEFLIYFQGNSAPDKSGLPSDRFSAERTGGSVSTLTIQRTQQEDSAVYLCASSFPVNTEAFFGQGTRLTVV.

This clone was recorded many times. The chain couples TRBV14 to TRBJ2-5; D gene uncertain. The germline V gene has CDR1 SGHDN and CDR2 FVKESK. The CDR3 covers 16 residues. V was trimmed by 0 bases and J by 4 bases, leaving 15 bases between them. In DNA form, the CDR3 reads TGTGCCAGCAGCCAAGATTTCTATCCCGAAGGAGAGACCCAGTACTTC. This translates into CASSQDFYPEGETQYF.

A word on this clone: At one of its ends the junction is not consistent with the germline gene, which may arise from a read error. The V gene is TRBV28, the J gene TRBJ2-7; 8 positions match TRBD2. The germline V gene has CDR1 MDHEN and CDR2 SYDVKM. There are 13 residues in the CDR3. CDR3 amino acids: CASRPGRAGETFF. CDR3 coding DNA: TGTGCCAGCAGACCCGGGAGGGCGGGAGAAACCTTCTTC. Combining the CDR3 with reference TRBV28 and TRBJ2-7 gives the whole variable domain DVKVTQSSRYLVKRTGEKVFLECVQDMDHENMFWYRQDPGLGLRLIYFSYDVKMKEKGDIPEGYSVSREKKERFSLILESASTNQTSMYLCASRPGRAGETFFGPGTRLTVT.

This clone was counted a single time. The J gene is TRBJ2-7, the V gene TRBV11-3, with a tentative D call TRBD2 (7 bases). V was trimmed by 0 bases and J by 6 bases, leaving 18 bases between them. The V gene's germline CDR1 is SGHNT and CDR2 YENEEA. The CDR3 runs to 16 residues. The chain's CDR3 is CASSLETGGSGGEQYF. CDR3 bases: TGTGCCAGCAGCTTAGAGACAGGCGGGAGTGGGGGCGAGCAGTACTTC.

The CDR3 region is CASSSRTSGGLYNEQFF. CDR3 DNA sequence: TGCGCCAGCAGCTCACGGACTAGCGGGGGGCTCTACAATGAGCAGTTCTTC. J is TRBJ2-1 and V is TRBV5-1; TRBD2 matches at 14 bases. The CDR3 runs to 17 residues. Trimming cost V 3 bases and J 3 bases; bases outside gene matches: 5. Germline CDR1 and CDR2: SGHRS and YFSETQ. Complete variable domain (other parts from reference TRBV5-1 and TRBJ2-1): KAGVTQTPRYLIKTRGQQVTLSCSPISGHRSVSWYQQTPGQGLQFLFEYFSETQRNKGNFPGRFSGRQFSNSRSEMNVSTLELGDSALYLCASSSRTSGGLYNEQFFGPGTRLTVL.

The V call is TRBV19, the J call TRBJ1-5, with D unresolved. Germline CDR1 LNHDA, CDR2 SQIVND (reference sequence). Trimming cost V 5 bases and J 6 bases, with 8 bases left between them. This CDR3 comprises 12 residues. CDR3 nucleotide sequence: TGTGCCAGTAGTCCGTCCGTTCAGCCCCAGCATTTT. Its translation: CASSPSVQPQHF. The entire variable domain, with the rest obtained from reference TRBV19 and TRBJ1-5, is as follows: DGGITQSPKYLFRKEGQNVTLSCEQNLNHDAMYWYRQDPGQGLRLIYYSQIVNDFQKGDIAEGYSVSREKKESFPLTVTSAQKNPTAFYLCASSPSVQPQHFGDGTRLSIL.

The chain recombines TRBV29-1 with TRBJ1-2; 8 positions match TRBD1. The CDR3 consists of 15 residues. The V and J ends lost 4 bases and 4 bases, in that order; junction bases with no gene match: 11. Germline CDR1 reads SQVTM; CDR2 reads ANQGSEA. For the CDR3, the DNA is TGCAGCGTTGTGGGGGGACAGGAGAACTTCTATGGCTACACCTTC. Its protein product is CSVVGGQENFYGYTF.

This chain joins TRBV19 and TRBJ2-7; TRBD2 aligns across 11 bases. Germline V gene data show CDR1 as LNHDA and CDR2 as SQIVND (reference sequence). The V gene end was trimmed by 1 base and the J gene end by 5 bases; junction bases not matched to a gene: 1. The CDR3 contains 14 residues. The CDR3 protein is CASSIGLAGHEQYF. As DNA, the CDR3 is TGTGCCAGTAGTATAGGACTAGCGGGACACGAGCAGTACTTC.

This clone was counted once. The chain is built from TRBV30 and TRBJ1-4; D gene uncertain. The germline V and J ends were trimmed by 2 bases and 8 bases, with 12 bases remaining between them. The CDR3 length is 13 residues. Germline V gene sequence: CDR1 GTSNPN, CDR2 SVGIG (reference sequence). The CDR3 sequence is CAWSPPGPEKLFF. As DNA, the CDR3 is TGTGCCTGGAGTCCCCCCGGCCCGGAAAAACTGTTTTTT.

The chain uses TRBV28 and TRBJ2-5; 7 bases are shared with TRBD1. Germline V gives CDR1 MDHEN, CDR2 SYDVKM. The CDR3 spans 14 residues. The junction had 7 bases not matched to a gene; V was cut back by 5 bases and J by 4 bases. CDR3 loop: CASSEGQVGETQYF. The CDR3 DNA reads TGTGCCAGCAGTGAAGGACAGGTTGGAGAGACCCAGTACTTC.

This clone was detected once. This CDR3 reads CASSLGAEFYEQYF. The CDR3 bases are TGCGCCAGCAGCTTGGGAGCAGAGTTTTACGAGCAGTACTTC. This chain uses TRBV5-1 with TRBJ2-7; D is unresolved. This CDR3 is built from 14 residues. Looked up from germline, CDR1 is SGHRS and CDR2 is YFSETQ. V was pared by 0 bases and J by 4 bases, with 11 bases between.

This chain connects TRBV15 to TRBJ2-5, with D possibly being TRBD1 (5 bases). This CDR3 region has 17 residues. Looked up from germline, CDR1 is LNHNV and CDR2 is YYDKDF (reference sequence). Between the trimmed V and J ends, which lost 0 bases and 2 bases, there was a span of 16 bases. CDR3 coding DNA: TGTGCCACCAGCAGAGATGATGCAGGGTCGGATCAAGAGACCCAGTACTTC. It yields the protein CATSRDDAGSDQETQYF.

This sequence joins TRBV5-6 and TRBJ2-3, with 7 bases lining up with TRBD2. The CDR3 sequence is 16 residues long. V gave up 0 bases and J gave up 3 bases; unmatched junction bases: 7. Germline assignment: CDR1 SGHDT and CDR2 YYEEEE. CDR3 sequence reads: CASSLVGGGPTDTQYF. The CDR3 bases are TGTGCCAGCAGCTTGGTTGGGGGAGGGCCGACAGATACGCAGTATTTT.

This sequence joins TRBV6-6 and TRBJ2-7; 7 bases are shared with TRBD1. Germline CDR1 MNHNY, CDR2 SVGAGI (reference sequence). The CDR3 loop spans 14 amino acids. J was trimmed by 6 bases and V by 7 bases; bases with no gene match: 12. CDR3 sequence: CASTAVTGTGEQYF. CDR3 DNA: TGTGCCAGCACCGCCGTGACAGGGACGGGCGAGCAGTACTTC.

The V call is TRBV14, the J call TRBJ2-7; no reliable D call. Trimming shortened V by 4 bases and J by 3 bases, and 10 bases separated the two germline ends. The CDR3 runs 13 residues. Germline CDR1 SGHDN, CDR2 FVKESK. CDR3 sequence: CASSPRSVYEQYF. The CDR3 bases are TGTGCCAGCAGCCCCCGGTCGGTCTACGAGCAGTACTTC.

This chain uses TRBV28 with TRBJ2-7; 10 bases line up with TRBD2. CDR1 is MDHEN and CDR2 is SYDVKM in the germline V gene. The CDR3 runs 16 residues. Trimming took 6 bases from V and 3 from J; bases not matched to a gene: 11. As DNA, the CDR3 is TGTGCCAGCAGGTCTCGGCTAGCGGGAGCCATCTACGAGCAGTACTTC. It is translated as CASRSRLAGAIYEQYF.

The V call is TRBV27, the J call TRBJ2-7, with 7 nucleotides matching TRBD1. V was pared by 4 bases and J by 5 bases, with 2 bases of the junction left unmatched. CDR1 and CDR2 from the germline V gene are MNHEY and SMNVEV (reference sequence). The CDR3 length is 12 residues. The CDR3 DNA reads TGTGCCAGCAGTTGGCAGGGGGACGAGCAGTACTTC. The encoded protein is CASSWQGDEQYF.

The V and J genes are TRBV11-2 and TRBJ2-1, with D possibly TRBD1 on 5 matching bases. V gave up 1 base and J gave up 6 bases, with 25 bases separating them. The CDR3 is 19 amino acids. The germline V gene has CDR1 SGHAT and CDR2 FQNNGV. The CDR3 spells CASSLGGRVNLRRANEQFF. The CDR3 region has the DNA TGTGCCAGCAGCTTAGGTGGCAGGGTTAACCTACGTCGGGCCAATGAGCAGTTCTTC.

V and J are TRBV2 and TRBJ2-5; D is perhaps TRBD2 (6 bases). Looked up from germline, CDR1 is SNHLY and CDR2 is FYNNEI. V shed 6 bases and J shed 4 bases, with 15 bases lying between them. The CDR3 spans 14 residues. The CDR3 nucleotides are TGTGCCAGCAGGGCCTTTTACGGGAGAGAGACCCAGTACTTC. Translation: CASRAFYGRETQYF.

Written as DNA, the CDR3 is TGTGCCAGCAGCTCGACTATAGGGCCCCACTACGAGCAGTACTTC. Translation gives CASSSTIGPHYEQYF. This rearrangement joins TRBV13 to TRBJ2-7, with D possibly matching TRBD2 (5 bases). The V end lost 4 bases, the J end lost 3 bases, and 16 bases lay between the germline ends. CDR3 length: 15 residues. Germline values: CDR1 PRHDT, CDR2 FYEKMQ (reference sequence).

Details on this clone: Other DNA sequences within the sample encode an identical CDR3. The V call is TRBV14, the J call TRBJ1-1; maybe TRBD1 (5 bases). The CDR3 has 13 amino acids. Germline CDR1 SGHDN, CDR2 FVKESK. V was pared by 4 bases and J by 4 bases, with 10 bases between. The CDR3 DNA reads TGTGCCAGCAGCCCCGGGGGGGGCACTGAAGCTTTCTTT. As protein: CASSPGGGTEAFF.

This clone was observed once. The chain's CDR3 is CASSVGGNAISTDTQYF. In DNA form, the CDR3 reads TGTGCCAGCAGCGTAGGCGGGAACGCAATTAGCACAGATACGCAGTATTTT. This chain uses TRBV9 with TRBJ2-3, with D possibly TRBD2 on 6 matching bases. The CDR3 is 17 residues long. The V gene lost 0 bases and the J gene lost 0 bases, with 14 bases spanning the gap. Germline V gives CDR1 SGDLS, CDR2 YYNGEE.

V gene TRBV21-1 combines with J gene TRBJ2-7; TRBD2, the table's D call, lacks a check against the DNA. TRBV21-1 has pseudogene status. The CDR3 length is 17 residues. The CDR3 nucleotides read TGTGCCAGCAGCCTTGGGAGTTCGCTAGCGGGAGCCTACGAGCAGTACTTC. Its translation: CASSLGSSLAGAYEQYF.

The V and J genes are TRBV10-3 and TRBJ2-7, with 13 nucleotides matching TRBD2. J gave up 2 bases and V 10 bases, and 2 bases lay outside the gene matches. Germline V gives CDR1 ENHRY, CDR2 SYGVKD. This CDR3 is 13 amino acids long. In DNA form, the CDR3 reads TGTGCCACCGGGACTAGCGGGACCTACGAGCAGTACTTC. This gives the protein CATGTSGTYEQYF.

On this clone: Other DNA sequences of this sample code for an identical CDR3. The V and J genes are TRBV27 and TRBJ2-7; D not resolved. Trimming shortened V by 2 bases and J by 0 bases, and 8 bases separated the two germline ends. CDR3 length: 14 residues. Germline values: CDR1 MNHEY, CDR2 SMNVEV (reference sequence). The CDR3 coding sequence is TGTGCCAGCAGTTTAAAGGGATCCTCCTACGAGCAGTACTTC. Protein product: CASSLKGSSYEQYF.

This clone was seen only once. V is TRBV5-4 and J is TRBJ1-2, with a weak D call TRBD1 (5 bases). Between the trimmed V and J ends, which lost 2 bases and 1 base, there was a span of 9 bases. The CDR3 sequence is 14 residues long. The germline gives CDR1 SGHNT, CDR2 YYREEE (reference sequence). CDR3 sequence reads: CASSFLQDNYGYTF. The CDR3 DNA reads as TGTGCCAGCAGCTTCTTACAGGATAACTATGGCTACACCTTC. Combining the CDR3 with reference TRBV5-4 and TRBJ1-2 gives the whole variable domain ETGVTQSPTHLIKTRGQQVTLRCSSQSGHNTVSWYQQALGQGPQFIFQYYREEENGRGNFPPRFSGLQFPNYSSELNVNALELDDSALYLCASSFLQDNYGYTFGSGTRLTVV.

The chain has TRBV7-9 and TRBJ2-7, with TRBD2 matching 7 bases. V lost 10 bases, J lost 4 bases, and 10 bases stayed unmatched. Germline CDR1 is SEHNR and CDR2 is FQNEAQ (reference sequence). This CDR3 has 13 amino acids. The CDR3 loop reads CAIAGEAWYEQYF. The CDR3 coding sequence is TGTGCCATCGCGGGAGAGGCGTGGTACGAGCAGTACTTC.

The V call is TRBV4-1, the J call TRBJ2-1, with D maybe TRBD2 (6 bases). Trimming cost V 5 bases and J 4 bases, with 12 bases left between them. Looked up from germline, CDR1 is MGHRA and CDR2 is YSYEKL. CDR3 length: 14 amino acids. The CDR3 nucleotides are TGCGCCAGCAGCACGGGAGTCGGGTACAATGAGCAGTTCTTC. It translates to CASSTGVGYNEQFF.